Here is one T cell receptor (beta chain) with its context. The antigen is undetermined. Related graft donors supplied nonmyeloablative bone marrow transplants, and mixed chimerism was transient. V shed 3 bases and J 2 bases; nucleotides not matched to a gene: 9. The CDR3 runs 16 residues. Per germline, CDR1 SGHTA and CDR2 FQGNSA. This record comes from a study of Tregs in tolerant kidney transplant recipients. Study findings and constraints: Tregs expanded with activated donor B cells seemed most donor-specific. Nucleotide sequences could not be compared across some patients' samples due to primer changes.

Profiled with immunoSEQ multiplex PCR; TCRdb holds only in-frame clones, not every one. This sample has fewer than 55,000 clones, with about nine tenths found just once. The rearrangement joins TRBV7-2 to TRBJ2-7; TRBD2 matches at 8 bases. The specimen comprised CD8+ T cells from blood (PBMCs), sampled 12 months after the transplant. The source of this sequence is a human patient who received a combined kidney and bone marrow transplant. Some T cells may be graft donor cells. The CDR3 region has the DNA TGTGCCAGCAGCTTTGAATTATCGGGGGGGACCTACGAGCAGTACTTC. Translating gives CASSFELSGGTYEQYF. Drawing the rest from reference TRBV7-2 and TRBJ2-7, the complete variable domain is GAGVSQSPSNKVTEKGKDVELRCDPISGHTALYWYRQSLGQGLEFLIYFQGNSAPDKSGLPSDRFSAERTGGSVSTLTIQRTQQEDSAVYLCASSFELSGGTYEQYFGPGTRLTVT.